This T cell receptor beta chain was observed in a study of T cell responses to AZD1222 COVID-19 vaccine. Assay used: immunoSEQ multiplex PCR; TCRdb lists only in-frame clones, some missing. The sample holds fewer than 120,000 clones, around nine tenths seen once. General study results and limits: White British ancestry dominated among donors, who included more females, and clonal diversity was possibly underestimated. Spike-specific TCRs gained breadth and depth after people received two AZD1222 doses.

This CDR3 has 16 residues. Looked up from germline, CDR1 is LNHDA and CDR2 is SQIVND (reference sequence). V shed 4 bases, J shed 4 bases, and the junction held 7 bases outside the gene matches. Concerning this clone: Its specificity is unknown.

The sample was peripheral blood, taken on day 0 of AZD1222 vaccination. The rearrangement uses TRBV19 and TRBJ1-6; 7 bases are a match to TRBD1. This TCR was sampled from an adult in good health. The CDR3 region is CASSTHRDRYNSPLHF. For the CDR3, the DNA is TGTGCCAGTAGTACCCATCGGGACAGATATAATTCACCCCTCCACTTT.